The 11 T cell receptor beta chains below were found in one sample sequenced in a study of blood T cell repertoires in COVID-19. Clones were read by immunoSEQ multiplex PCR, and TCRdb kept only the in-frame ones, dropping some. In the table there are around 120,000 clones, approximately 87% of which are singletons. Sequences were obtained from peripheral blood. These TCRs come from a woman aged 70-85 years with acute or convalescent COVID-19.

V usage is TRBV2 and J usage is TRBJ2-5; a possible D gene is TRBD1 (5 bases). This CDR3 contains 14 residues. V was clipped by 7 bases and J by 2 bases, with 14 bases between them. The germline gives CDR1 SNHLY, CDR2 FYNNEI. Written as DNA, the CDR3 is TGTGCCAGCAAGAGCAGGGTAATTCAAGAGACCCAGTACTTC. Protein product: CASKSRVIQETQYF.

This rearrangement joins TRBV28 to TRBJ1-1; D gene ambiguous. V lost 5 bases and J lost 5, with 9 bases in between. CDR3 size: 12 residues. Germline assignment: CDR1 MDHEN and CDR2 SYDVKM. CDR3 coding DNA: TGTGCCAGCAGTCAGGCCCGAACTGAAGCTTTCTTT. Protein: CASSQARTEAFF.

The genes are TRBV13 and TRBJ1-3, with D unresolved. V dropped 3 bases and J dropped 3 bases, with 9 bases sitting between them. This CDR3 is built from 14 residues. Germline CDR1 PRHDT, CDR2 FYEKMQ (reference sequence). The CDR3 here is CASSFGGFGNTIYF. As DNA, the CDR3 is TGTGCCAGCAGCTTCGGCGGATTTGGAAACACCATATATTTT.

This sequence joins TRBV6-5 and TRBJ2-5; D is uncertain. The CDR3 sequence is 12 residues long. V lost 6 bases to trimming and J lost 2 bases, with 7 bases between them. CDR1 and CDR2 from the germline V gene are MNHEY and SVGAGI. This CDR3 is CASSALQETQYF. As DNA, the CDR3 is TGTGCCAGCAGCGCGTTGCAAGAGACCCAGTACTTC.

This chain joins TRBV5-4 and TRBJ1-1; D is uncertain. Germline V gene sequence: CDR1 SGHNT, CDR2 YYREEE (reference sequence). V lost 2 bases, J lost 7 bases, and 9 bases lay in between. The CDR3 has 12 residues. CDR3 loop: CASSLSGSEAFF. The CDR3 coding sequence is TGTGCCAGCAGCTTATCAGGAAGTGAAGCTTTCTTT.

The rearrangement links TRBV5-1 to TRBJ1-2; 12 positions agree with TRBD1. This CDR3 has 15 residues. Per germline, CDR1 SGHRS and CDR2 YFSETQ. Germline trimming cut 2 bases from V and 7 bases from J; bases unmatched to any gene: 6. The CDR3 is CASSFLGQGAGGYTF. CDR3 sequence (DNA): TGCGCCAGCAGCTTTCTGGGACAGGGGGCTGGTGGCTACACCTTC.

CDR3 nucleotide sequence: TGCGCCAGCTTCAGCGGGGGTGCCTACAATGAGCAGTTCTTC. Amino acid sequence: CASFSGGAYNEQFF. The chain is built from TRBV5-1 and TRBJ2-1, with 8 bases identical to TRBD2. Germline V gives CDR1 SGHRS, CDR2 YFSETQ. Losses at the gene ends were 7 bases for V and 2 bases for J; bases not matched to a gene: 5. The CDR3 has 14 amino acids.

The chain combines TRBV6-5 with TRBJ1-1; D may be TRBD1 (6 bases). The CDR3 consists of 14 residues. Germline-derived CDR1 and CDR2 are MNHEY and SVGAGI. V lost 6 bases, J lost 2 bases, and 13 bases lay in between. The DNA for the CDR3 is TGTGCCAGCAGCAAACAGGGACGTAACACTGAAGCTTTCTTT. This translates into CASSKQGRNTEAFF.

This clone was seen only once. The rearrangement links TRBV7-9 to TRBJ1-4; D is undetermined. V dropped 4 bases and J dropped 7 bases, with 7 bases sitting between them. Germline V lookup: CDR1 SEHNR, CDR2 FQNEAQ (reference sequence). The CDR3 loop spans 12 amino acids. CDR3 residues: CASSSRSEKLFF. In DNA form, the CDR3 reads TGTGCCAGCAGCTCAAGGAGTGAAAAACTGTTTTTT.

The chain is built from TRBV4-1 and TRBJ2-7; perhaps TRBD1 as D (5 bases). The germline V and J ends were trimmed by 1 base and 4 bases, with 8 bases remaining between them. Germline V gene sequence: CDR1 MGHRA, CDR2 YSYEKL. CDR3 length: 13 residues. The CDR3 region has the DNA TGCGCCAGCAGCCAAGCAGGGCATTACGAGCAGTACTTC. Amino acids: CASSQAGHYEQYF.

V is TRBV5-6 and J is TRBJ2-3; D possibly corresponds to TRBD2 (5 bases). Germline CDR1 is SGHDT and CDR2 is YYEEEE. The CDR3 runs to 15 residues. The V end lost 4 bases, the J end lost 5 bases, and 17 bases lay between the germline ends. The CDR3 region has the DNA TGTGCCAGCAGCATACCATCCATTCGGGGAGATACGCAGTATTTT. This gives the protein CASSIPSIRGDTQYF.